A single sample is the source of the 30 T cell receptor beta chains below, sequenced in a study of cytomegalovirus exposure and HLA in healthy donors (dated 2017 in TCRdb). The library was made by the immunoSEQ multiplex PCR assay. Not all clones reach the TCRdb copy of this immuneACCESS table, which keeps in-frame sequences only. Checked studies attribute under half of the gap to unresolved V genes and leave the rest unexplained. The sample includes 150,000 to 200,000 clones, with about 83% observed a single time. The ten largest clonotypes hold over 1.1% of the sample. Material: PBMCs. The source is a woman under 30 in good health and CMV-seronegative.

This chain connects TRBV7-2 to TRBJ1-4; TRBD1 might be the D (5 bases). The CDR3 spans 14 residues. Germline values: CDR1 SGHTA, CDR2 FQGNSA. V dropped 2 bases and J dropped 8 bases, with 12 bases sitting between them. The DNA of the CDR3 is TGTGCCAGCAGCTTACAGGGTTCACAAGAAAAACTGTTTTTT. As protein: CASSLQGSQEKLFF.

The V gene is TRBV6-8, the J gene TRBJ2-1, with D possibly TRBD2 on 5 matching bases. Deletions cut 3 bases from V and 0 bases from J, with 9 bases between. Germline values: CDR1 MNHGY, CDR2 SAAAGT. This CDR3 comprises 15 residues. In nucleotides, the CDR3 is TGTGCCAGCAGTTATCGGAGGAGCTCCTACAATGAGCAGTTCTTC. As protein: CASSYRRSSYNEQFF.

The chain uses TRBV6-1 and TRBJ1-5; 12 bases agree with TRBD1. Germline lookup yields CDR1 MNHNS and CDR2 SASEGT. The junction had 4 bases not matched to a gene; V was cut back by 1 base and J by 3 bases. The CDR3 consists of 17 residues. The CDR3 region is CASSEGWDRGLNQPQHF. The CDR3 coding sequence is TGTGCCAGCAGTGAAGGTTGGGACAGGGGGCTCAATCAGCCCCAGCATTTT.

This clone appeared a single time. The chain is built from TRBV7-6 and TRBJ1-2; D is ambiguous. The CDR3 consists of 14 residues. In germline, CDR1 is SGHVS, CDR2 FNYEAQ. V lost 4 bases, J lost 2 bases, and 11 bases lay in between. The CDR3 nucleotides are TGTGCCAGCAGCTCCCAAGGAGGGAACTATGGCTACACCTTC. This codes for CASSSQGGNYGYTF.

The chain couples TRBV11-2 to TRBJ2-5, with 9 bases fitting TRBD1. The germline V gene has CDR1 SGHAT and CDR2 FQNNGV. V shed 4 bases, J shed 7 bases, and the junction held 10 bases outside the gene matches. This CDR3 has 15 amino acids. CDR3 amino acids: CASSYRDRASGTQYF. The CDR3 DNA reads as TGTGCCAGCAGCTACCGGGACAGGGCGTCGGGGACCCAGTACTTC.

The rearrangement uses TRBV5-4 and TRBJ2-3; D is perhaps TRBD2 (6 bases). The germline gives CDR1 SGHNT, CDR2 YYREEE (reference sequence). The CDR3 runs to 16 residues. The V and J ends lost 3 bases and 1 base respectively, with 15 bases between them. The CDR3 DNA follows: TGTGCCAGCAGCTCATTGTTCCAGCGGGGCACAGATACGCAGTATTTT. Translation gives CASSSLFQRGTDTQYF.

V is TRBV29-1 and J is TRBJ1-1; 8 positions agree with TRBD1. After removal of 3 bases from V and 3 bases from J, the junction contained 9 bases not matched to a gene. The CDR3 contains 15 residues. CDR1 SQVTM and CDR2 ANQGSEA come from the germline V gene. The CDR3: CSVDWVQGVDTEAFF. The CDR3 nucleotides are TGCAGCGTTGATTGGGTACAGGGGGTAGACACTGAAGCTTTCTTT.

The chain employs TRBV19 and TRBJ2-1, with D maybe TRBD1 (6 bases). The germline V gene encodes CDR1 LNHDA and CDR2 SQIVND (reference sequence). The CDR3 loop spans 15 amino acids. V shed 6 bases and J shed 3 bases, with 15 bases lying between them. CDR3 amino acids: CASRLARGHYNEQFF. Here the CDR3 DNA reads TGTGCCAGTAGACTCGCCAGGGGTCACTACAATGAGCAGTTCTTC.

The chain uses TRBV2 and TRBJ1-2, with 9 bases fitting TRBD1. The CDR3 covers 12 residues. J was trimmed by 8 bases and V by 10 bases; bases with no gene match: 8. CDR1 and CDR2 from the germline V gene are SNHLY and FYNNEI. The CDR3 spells CATRTGVHGYTF. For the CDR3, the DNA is TGTGCCACACGGACAGGGGTCCACGGCTACACCTTC.

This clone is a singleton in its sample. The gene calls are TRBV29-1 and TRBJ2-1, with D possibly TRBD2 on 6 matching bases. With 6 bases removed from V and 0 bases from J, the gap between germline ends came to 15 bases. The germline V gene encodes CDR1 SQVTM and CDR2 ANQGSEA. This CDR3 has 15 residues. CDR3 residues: CSVEGRTSSYNEQFF. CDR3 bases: TGCAGCGTCGAGGGGAGGACGAGCTCCTACAATGAGCAGTTCTTC.

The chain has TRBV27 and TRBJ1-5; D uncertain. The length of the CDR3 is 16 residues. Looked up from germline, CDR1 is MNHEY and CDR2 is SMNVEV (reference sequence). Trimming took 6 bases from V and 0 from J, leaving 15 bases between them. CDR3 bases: TGTGCCAGCAGCCAGTGGAGCCTGTATAGCAATCAGCCCCAGCATTTT. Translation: CASSQWSLYSNQPQHF.

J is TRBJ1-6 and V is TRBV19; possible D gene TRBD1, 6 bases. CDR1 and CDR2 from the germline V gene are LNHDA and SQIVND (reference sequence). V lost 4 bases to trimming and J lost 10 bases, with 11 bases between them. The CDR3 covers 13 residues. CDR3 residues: CASSTQGKSPLHF. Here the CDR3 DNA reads TGTGCCAGTAGTACACAGGGTAAATCACCCCTCCACTTT.

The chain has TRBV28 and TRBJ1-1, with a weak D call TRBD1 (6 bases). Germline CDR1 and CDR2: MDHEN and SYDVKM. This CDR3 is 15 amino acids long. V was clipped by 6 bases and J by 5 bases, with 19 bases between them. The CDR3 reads CASRRGGHQGTEAFF. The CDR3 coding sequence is TGTGCCAGCAGACGAGGGGGACACCAAGGGACTGAAGCTTTCTTT.

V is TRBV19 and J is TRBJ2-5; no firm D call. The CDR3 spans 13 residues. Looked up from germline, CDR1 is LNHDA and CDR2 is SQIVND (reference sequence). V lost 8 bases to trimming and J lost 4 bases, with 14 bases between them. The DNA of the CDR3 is TGTGCCAGTTCGATGGGCGTGGGAGAGACCCAGTACTTC. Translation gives CASSMGVGETQYF.

The CDR3 DNA is TGTGCCAGCAGTGGGTACGGGACTCGGAGAGATACGCAGTATTTT. It codes for CASSGYGTRRDTQYF. The chain uses TRBV27 and TRBJ2-3, with D maybe TRBD2 (6 bases). Germline V gives CDR1 MNHEY, CDR2 SMNVEV (reference sequence). This CDR3 comprises 15 residues. Between the trimmed V and J ends, which lost 5 bases and 5 bases, there was a span of 17 bases.

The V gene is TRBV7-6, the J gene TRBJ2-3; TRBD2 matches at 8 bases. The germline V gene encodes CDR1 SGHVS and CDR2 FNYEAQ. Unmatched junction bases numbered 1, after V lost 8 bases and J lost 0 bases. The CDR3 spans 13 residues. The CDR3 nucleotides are TGTGCCAGCCGGGGGGGGAGCACAGATACGCAGTATTTT. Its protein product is CASRGGSTDTQYF.

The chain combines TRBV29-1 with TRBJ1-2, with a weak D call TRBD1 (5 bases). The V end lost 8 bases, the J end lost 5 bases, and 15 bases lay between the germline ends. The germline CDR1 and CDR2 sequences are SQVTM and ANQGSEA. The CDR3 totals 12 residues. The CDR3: CSLLQGGYGYTF. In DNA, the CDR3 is TGCAGCCTACTCCAGGGAGGGTATGGCTACACCTTC.

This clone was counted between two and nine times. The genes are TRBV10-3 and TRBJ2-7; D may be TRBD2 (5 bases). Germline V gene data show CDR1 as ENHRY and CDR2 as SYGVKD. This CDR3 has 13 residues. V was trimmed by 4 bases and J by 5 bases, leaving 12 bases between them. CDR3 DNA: TGTGCCATCAGTGTCGTAGACGGGGACGAGCAGTACTTC. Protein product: CAISVVDGDEQYF.

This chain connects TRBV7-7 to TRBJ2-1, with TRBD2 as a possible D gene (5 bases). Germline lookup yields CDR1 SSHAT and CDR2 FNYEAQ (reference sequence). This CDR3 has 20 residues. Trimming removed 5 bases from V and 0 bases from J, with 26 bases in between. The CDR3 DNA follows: TGTGCCAGCAGCCCCAAAGACCCTACAGAGCGGCTTAGCTCCTACAATGAGCAGTTCTTC. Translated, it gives CASSPKDPTERLSSYNEQFF.

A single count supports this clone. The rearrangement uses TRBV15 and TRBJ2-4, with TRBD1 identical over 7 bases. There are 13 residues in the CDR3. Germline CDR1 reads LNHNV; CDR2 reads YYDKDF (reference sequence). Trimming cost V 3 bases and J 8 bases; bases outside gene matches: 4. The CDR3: CATSSDRVDIQYF. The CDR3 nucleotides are TGTGCCACCAGCAGTGACAGGGTTGACATTCAGTACTTC.

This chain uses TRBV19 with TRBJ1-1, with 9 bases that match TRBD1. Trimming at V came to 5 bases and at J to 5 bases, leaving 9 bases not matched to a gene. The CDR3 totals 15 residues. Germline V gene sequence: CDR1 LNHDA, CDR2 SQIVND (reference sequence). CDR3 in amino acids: CASSLPDRGRTEAFF. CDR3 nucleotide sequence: TGTGCCAGTAGTCTACCGGACAGGGGCAGGACTGAAGCTTTCTTT.

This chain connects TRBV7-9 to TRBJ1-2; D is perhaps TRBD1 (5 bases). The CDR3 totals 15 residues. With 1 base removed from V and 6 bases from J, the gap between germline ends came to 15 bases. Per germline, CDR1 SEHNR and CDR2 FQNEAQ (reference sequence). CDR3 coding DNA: TGTGCCAGCAGCTTAGTTCTGCGGGGGAGGGATGGCTACACCTTC. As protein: CASSLVLRGRDGYTF.

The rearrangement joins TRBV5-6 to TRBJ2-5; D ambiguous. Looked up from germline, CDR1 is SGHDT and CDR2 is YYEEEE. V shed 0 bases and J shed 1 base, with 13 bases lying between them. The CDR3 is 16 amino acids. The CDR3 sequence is CASSLGAVRIQETQYF. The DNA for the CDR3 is TGTGCCAGCAGCTTGGGAGCCGTGCGAATCCAAGAGACCCAGTACTTC.

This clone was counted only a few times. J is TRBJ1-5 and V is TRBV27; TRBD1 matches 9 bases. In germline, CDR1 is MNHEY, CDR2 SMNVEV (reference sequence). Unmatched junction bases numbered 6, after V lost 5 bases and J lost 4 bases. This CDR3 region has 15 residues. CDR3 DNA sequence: TGTGCCAGCAGTCAGGACAGGGGCTATAATCAGCCCCAGCATTTT. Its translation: CASSQDRGYNQPQHF.

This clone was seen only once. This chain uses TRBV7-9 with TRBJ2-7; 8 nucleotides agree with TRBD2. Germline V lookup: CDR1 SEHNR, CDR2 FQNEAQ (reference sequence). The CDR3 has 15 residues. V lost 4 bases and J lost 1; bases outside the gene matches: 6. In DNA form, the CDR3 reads TGTGCCAGCAGCTCGAAGCGGGGGCCATCCTACGAGCAGTACTTC. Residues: CASSSKRGPSYEQYF.

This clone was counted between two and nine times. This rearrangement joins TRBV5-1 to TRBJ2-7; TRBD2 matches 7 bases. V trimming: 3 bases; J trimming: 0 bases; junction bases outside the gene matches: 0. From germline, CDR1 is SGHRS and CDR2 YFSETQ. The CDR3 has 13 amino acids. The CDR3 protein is CASSWTSSYEQYF. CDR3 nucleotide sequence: TGCGCCAGCAGCTGGACTAGCTCCTACGAGCAGTACTTC.

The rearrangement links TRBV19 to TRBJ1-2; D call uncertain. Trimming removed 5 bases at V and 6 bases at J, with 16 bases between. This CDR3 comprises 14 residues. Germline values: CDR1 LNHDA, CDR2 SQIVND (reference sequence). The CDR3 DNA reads TGTGCCAGTAGTGTTACCTCCGACTGGAATGGCTACACCTTC. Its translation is CASSVTSDWNGYTF.

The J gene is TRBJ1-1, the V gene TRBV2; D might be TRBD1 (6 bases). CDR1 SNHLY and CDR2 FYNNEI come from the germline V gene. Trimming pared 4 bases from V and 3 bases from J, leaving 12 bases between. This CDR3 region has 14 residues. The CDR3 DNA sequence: TGTGCCAGCAGTGCAATACAGGGAGACACTGAAGCTTTCTTT. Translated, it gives CASSAIQGDTEAFF.

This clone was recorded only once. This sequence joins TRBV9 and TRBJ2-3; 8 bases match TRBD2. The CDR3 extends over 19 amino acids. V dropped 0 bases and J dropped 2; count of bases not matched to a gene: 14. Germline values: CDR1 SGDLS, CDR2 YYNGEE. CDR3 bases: TGTGCCAGCAGCGTAGACGCGGCGGGGGGAACAGAATACACAGATACGCAGTATTTT. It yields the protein CASSVDAAGGTEYTDTQYF.

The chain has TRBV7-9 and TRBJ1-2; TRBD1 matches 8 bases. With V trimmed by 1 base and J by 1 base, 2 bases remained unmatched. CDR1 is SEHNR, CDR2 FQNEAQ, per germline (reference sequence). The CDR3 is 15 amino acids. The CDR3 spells CASSLGQGNNYGYTF. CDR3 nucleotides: TGTGCCAGCAGCTTAGGACAGGGGAATAACTATGGCTACACCTTC.